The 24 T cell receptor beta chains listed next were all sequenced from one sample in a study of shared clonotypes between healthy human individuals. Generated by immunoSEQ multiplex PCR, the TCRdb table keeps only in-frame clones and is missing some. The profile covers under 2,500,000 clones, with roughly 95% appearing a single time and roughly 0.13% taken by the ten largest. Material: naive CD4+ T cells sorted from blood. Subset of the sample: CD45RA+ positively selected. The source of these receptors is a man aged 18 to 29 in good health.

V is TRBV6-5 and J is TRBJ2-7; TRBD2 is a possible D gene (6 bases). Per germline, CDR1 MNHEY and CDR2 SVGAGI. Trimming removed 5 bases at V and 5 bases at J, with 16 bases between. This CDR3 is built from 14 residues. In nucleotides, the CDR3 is TGTGCCAGCAGTAAAAACGGGGGATCCCACGAGCAGTACTTC. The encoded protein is CASSKNGGSHEQYF.

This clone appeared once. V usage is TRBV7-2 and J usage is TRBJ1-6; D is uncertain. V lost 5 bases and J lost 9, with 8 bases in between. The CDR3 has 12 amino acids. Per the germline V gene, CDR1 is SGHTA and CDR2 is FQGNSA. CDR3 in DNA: TGTGCCAGCAGCAAAGGGAGTTCACCCCTCCACTTT. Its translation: CASSKGSSPLHF.

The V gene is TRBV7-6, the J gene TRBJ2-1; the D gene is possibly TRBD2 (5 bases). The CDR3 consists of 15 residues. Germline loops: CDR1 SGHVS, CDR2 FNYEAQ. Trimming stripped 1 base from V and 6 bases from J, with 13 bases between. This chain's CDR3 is CASSLGGLGSNEQFF. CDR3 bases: TGTGCCAGCAGCTTAGGTGGTCTGGGGAGCAATGAGCAGTTCTTC.

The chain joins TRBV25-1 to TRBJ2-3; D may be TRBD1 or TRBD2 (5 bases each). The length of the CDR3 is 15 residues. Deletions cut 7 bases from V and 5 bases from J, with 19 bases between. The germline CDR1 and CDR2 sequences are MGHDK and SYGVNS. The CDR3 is CASTHVGARGDTQYF. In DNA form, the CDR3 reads TGTGCCAGCACTCACGTTGGGGCCCGGGGAGATACGCAGTATTTT.

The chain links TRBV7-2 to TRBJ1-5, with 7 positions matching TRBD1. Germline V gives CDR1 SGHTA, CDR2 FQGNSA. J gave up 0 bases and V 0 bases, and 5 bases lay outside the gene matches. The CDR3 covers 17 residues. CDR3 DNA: TGTGCCAGCAGCTTAGCCTGGACAGGTAATAGCAATCAGCCCCAGCATTTT. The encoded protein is CASSLAWTGNSNQPQHF.

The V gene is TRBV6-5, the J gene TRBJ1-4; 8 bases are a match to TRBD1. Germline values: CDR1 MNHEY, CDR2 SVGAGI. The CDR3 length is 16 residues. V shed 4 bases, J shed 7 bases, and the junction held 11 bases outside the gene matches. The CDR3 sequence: CASSSFRTGTGEKLFF. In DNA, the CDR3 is TGTGCCAGCAGTTCATTTCGGACAGGGACCGGTGAAAAACTGTTTTTT.

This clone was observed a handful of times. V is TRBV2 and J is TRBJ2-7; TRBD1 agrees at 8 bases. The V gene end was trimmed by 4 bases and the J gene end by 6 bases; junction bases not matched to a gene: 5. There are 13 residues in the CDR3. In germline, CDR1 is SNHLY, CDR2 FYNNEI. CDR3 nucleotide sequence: TGTGCCAGCAGTGGGACAGGGATCGTCGAGCAGTACTTC. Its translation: CASSGTGIVEQYF.

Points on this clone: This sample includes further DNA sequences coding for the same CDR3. Here the CDR3 reads CAWTGQETQYF. CDR3 DNA: TGTGCCTGGACAGGGCAAGAGACCCAGTACTTC. J is TRBJ2-5 and V is TRBV30; the D gene is possibly TRBD1 (5 bases). The V gene's germline CDR1 is GTSNPN and CDR2 SVGIG (reference sequence). The CDR3 is 11 residues long. V was cut by 4 bases and J by 2 bases, with 5 bases left in between.

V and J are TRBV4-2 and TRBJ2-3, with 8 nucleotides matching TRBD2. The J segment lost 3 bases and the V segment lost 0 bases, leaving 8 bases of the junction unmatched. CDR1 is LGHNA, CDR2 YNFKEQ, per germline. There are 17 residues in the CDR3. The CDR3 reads CASSQDRGVAGTDTQYF. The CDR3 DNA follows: TGTGCCAGCAGCCAAGATCGGGGAGTAGCGGGGACAGATACGCAGTATTTT.

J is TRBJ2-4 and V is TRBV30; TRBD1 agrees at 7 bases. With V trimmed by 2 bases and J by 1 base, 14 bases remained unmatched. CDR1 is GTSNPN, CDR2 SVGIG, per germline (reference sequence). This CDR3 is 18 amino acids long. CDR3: CAWSPRGQWRVAKNIQYF. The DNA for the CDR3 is TGTGCCTGGAGTCCCCGGGGACAGTGGAGAGTGGCCAAAAACATTCAGTACTTC. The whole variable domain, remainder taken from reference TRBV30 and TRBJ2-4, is SQTIHQWPATLVQPVGSPLSLECTVEGTSNPNLYWYRQAAGRGLQLLFYSVGIGQISSEVPQNLSASRPQDRQFILSSKKLLLSDSGFYLCAWSPRGQWRVAKNIQYFGAGTRLSVL.

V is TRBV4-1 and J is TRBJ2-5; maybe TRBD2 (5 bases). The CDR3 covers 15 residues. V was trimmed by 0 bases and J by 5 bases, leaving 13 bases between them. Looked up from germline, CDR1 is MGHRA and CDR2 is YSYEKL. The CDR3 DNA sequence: TGCGCCAGCAGCCAAGATTGGACTGCTGGCGAGACCCAGTACTTC. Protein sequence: CASSQDWTAGETQYF.

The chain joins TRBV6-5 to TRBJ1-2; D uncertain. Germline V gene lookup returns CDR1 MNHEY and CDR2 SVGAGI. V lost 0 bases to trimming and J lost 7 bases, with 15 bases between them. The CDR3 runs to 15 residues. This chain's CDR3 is CASSYSRVASLGYTF. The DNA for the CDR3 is TGTGCCAGCAGTTACTCGCGCGTCGCCAGTCTTGGCTACACCTTC.

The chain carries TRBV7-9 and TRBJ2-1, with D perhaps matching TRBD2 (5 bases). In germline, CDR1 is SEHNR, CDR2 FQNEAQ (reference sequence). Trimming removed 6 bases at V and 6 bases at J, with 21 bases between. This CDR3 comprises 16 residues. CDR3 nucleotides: TGTGCCAGCAGAAAACAAGAAGCCATGGGAGCCAATGAGCAGTTCTTC. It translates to CASRKQEAMGANEQFF.

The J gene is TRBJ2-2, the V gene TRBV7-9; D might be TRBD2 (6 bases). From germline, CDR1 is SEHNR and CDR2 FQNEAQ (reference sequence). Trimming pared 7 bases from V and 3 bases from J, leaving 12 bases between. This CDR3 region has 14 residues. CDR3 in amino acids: CASTDWGDTGELFF. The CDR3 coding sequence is TGTGCCAGCACCGATTGGGGGGACACCGGGGAGCTGTTTTTT.

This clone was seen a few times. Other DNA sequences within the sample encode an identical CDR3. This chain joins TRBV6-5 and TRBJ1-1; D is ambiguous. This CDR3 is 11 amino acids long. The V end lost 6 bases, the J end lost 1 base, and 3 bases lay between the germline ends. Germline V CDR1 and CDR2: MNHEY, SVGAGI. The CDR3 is CASRGNTEAFF. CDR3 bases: TGTGCCAGCAGAGGGAACACTGAAGCTTTCTTT.

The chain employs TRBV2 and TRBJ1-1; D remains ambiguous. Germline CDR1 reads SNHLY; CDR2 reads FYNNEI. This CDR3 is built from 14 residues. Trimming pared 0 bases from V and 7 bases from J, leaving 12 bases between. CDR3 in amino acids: CASSEAATSLEAFF. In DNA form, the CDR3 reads TGTGCCAGCAGTGAAGCGGCAACTTCACTTGAAGCTTTCTTT.

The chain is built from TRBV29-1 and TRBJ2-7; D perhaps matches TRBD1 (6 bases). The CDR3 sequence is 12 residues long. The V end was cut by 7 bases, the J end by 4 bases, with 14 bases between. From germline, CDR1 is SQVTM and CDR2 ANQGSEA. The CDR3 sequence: CSGALQGYEQYF. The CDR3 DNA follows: TGCAGCGGTGCCCTACAGGGTTACGAGCAGTACTTC.

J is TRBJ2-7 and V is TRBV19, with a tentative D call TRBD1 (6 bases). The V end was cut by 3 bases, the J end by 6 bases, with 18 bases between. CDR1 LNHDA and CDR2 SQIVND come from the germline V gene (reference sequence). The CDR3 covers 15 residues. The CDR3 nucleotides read TGTGCCAGTAGTATGGTTAGGGGGACCGCCGCCGAGCAGTACTTC. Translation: CASSMVRGTAAEQYF.

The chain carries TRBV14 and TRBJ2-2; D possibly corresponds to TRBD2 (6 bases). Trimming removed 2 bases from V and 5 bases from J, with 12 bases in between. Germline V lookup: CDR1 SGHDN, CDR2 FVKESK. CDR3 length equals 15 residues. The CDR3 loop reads CASSQSGVWTGELFF. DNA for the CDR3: TGTGCCAGCAGCCAATCGGGAGTTTGGACCGGGGAGCTGTTTTTT.

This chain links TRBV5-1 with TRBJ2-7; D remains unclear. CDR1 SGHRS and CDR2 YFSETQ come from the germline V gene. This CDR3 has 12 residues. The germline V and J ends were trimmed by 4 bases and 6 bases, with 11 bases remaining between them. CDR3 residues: CASSGFISEQYF. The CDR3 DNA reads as TGCGCCAGCAGCGGTTTTATTTCCGAGCAGTACTTC.

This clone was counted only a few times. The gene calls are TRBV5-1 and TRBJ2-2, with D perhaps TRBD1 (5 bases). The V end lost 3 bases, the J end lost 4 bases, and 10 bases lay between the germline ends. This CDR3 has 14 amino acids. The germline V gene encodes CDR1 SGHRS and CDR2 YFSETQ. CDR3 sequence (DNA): TGCGCCAGCAGCTGGGCGACAGTCACCGGGGAGCTGTTTTTT. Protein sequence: CASSWATVTGELFF.

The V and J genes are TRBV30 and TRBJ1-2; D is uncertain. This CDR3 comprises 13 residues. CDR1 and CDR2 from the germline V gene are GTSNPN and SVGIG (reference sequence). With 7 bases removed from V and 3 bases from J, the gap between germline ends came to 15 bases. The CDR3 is CAYRRIGDYGYTF. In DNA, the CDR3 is TGTGCCTACCGGAGGATCGGGGACTATGGCTACACCTTC.

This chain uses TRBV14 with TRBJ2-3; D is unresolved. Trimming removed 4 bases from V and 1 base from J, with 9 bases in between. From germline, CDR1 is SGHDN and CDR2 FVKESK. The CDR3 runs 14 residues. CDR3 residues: CASSRNRGTDTQYF. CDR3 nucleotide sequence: TGTGCCAGCAGCCGCAACCGGGGCACAGATACGCAGTATTTT.

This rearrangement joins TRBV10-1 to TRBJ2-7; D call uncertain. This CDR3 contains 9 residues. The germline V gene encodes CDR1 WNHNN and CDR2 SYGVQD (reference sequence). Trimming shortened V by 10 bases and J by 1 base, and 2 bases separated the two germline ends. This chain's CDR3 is CANSYEQYF. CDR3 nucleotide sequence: TGCGCCAATTCCTACGAGCAGTACTTC.